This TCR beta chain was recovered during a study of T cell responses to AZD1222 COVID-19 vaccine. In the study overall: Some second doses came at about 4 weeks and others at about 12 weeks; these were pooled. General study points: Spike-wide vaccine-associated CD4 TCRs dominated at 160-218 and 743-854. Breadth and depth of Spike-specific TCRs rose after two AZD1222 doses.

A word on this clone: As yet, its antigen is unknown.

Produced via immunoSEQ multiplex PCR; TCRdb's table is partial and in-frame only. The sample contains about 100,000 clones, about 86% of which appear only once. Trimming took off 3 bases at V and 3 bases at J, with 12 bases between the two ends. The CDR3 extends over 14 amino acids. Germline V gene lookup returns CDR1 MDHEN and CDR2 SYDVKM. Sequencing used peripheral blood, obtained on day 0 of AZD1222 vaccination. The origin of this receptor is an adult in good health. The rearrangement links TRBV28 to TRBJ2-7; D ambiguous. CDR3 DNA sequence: TGTGCCAGCAGTTTTGAAGGTTTGTACTACGAGCAGTACTTC. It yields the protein CASSFEGLYYEQYF.